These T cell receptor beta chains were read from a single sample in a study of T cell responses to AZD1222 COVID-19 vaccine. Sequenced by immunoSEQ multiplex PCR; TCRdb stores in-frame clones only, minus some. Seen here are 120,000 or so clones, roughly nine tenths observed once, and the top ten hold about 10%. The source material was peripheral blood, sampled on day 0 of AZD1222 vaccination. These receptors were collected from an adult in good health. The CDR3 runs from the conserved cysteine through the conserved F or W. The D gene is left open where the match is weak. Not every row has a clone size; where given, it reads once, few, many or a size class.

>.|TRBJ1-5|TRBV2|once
TGTGCCAGCAGTATCATTGGGAATCAGCCCCAGCATTTT
CASSIIGNQPQHF
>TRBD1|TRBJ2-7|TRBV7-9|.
TGTGCCAGCAGCGCGGGACAGGGGGCCCGCAGGGCCTACGAGCAGTACTTC
CASSAGQGARRAYEQYF
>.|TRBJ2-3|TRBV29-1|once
TGCCTCTGGGGCAGTCCCACAGATACGCAGTATTTT
CLWGSPTDTQYF
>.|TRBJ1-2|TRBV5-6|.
TGTGCCAGCCCTGGCCTCATTAAGGCTGGCTACACCTTC
CASPGLIKAGYTF
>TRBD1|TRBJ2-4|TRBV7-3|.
TGTGCCAGCAGCGGACAGGTGACTTTAGCCAAAAACATTCAGTACTTC
CASSGQVTLAKNIQYF
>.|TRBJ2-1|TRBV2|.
TGTGCCAGCAGTGAAGTGAGTCGAATTGGGTTGAATGAGCAGTTCTTC
CASSEVSRIGLNEQFF
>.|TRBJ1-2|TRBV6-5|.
TGTGCCAGCAGGGAGGGAAATGGCTACACCTTC
CASREGNGYTF
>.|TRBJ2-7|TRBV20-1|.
TGCAGTGCTACCGAGCAGTACGAGCAGTACTTC
CSATEQYEQYF
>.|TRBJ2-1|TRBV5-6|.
TGTGCCAGCAGCTCCATGGATCGCTCCTACAATGAGCAGTTCTTC
CASSSMDRSYNEQFF
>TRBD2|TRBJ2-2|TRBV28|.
TGTGCCAGCAGTTTATGGGAGACGGGAGGGACTACCGGGGAGCTGTTTTTT
CASSLWETGGTTGELFF
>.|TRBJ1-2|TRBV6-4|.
TGTGCCAGCAGTGACTCGGCAGGGGTTCCCCGAGGGTATGGCTACACCTTC
CASSDSAGVPRGYGYTF
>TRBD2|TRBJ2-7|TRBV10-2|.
TGCGCCAGCAGTAGGACTAGGAGGTTCTACGAGCAGTACTTC
CASSRTRRFYEQYF
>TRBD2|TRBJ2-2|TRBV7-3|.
TGTGCCAGCAGCTCCTCAGCGGGAGCCGTCACCGGGGAGCTGTTTTTT
CASSSSAGAVTGELFF
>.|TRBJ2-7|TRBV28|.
TGTGCCAGCAGTTTATCAGGGGGGCGAGTGCAGTACTTC
CASSLSGGRVQYF
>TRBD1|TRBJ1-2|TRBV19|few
TGTGCCACCACGATCCGGGACAGCTATGGCTACACCTTC
CATTIRDSYGYTF
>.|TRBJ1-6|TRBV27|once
TGTGCCAGCAGCCCGACAGCAAGCTCCTATAATTCACCCCTCCACTTT
CASSPTASSYNSPLHF
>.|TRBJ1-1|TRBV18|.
TGTGCCAGCTCACCGGGACAGAACACTGAAGCTTTCTTT
CASSPGQNTEAFF
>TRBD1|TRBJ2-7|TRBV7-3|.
TGTGCCAGCAGCATCCAGGGGACAGGGATATCCGAGCAGTACTTC
CASSIQGTGISEQYF
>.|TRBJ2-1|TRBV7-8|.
TGTGCCAGCAGCTTAGAGCGAGCTTACAATGAGCAGTTCTTC
CASSLERAYNEQFF
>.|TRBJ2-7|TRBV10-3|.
TGTGCCATCACCCCAGAGGACAACACCTACGAGCAGTACTTC
CAITPEDNTYEQYF
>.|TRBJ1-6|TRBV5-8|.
TGTGCCAGCCGGCCTGGAACGCTCAATTCACCCCTCCACTTT
CASRPGTLNSPLHF
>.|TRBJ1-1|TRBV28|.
TGTGCCAGCACCAGACTTCTGAACACTGAAGCTTTCTTT
CASTRLLNTEAFF
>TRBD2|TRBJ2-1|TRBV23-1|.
TGCGCCAGCAGTCAATTAATAGCGGGGGGAATGCAATGCGAGCAGTTCTTC
CASSQLIAGGMQCEQFF
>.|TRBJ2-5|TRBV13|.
TGTGCCAGCAGGACGGCGGGCCGTCCTAGGGAGACCCAGTACTTC
CASRTAGRPRETQYF
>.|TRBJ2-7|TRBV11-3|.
TGTGCCAGCAGCTTATTTGGGACCCACGAGCAGTACTTC
CASSLFGTHEQYF
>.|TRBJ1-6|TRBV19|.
TGTGCCAGTAGCTCGATCACTGGCTCACCCCTCCACTTT
CASSSITGSPLHF
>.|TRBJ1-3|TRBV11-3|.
TGTGCCAGCAGCCCCCCGAGGGGTCGGAGGAACACCATATATTTT
CASSPPRGRRNTIYF
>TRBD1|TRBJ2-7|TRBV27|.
TGTGCCAGCAGTCCACAAGGACAGGGATCCTACGAGCAGTACTTC
CASSPQGQGSYEQYF
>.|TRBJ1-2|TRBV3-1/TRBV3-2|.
TGTGCCAGCAGCCAAAAGGGTCAGGTTGGCGGCTACACCTTC
CASSQKGQVGGYTF
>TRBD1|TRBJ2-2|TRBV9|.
TGTGCCAGCAGCGAGCGGACGGGACAGGGGAACACCGGGGAGCTGTTTTTT
CASSERTGQGNTGELFF
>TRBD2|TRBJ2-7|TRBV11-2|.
TGTGCCAGCAGCTTGGAGACTAGCGGGGCTTCCTACGAGCAGTACTTC
CASSLETSGASYEQYF
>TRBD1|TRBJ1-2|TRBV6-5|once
TGTGCCAGCAGGACCTCGGGACAGGGTAACTATGGCTACACCTTC
CASRTSGQGNYGYTF
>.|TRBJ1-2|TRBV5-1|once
TGCGCCAGCAGCTCCCCGGGACAAACTAAGGGCTACACCTTC
CASSSPGQTKGYTF
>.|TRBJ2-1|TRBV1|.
TGCACCAGCAGCCAAGTAAAGGTAGCGGGAGGGGGGAGGAGCTACAATGAGCAGTTCTTC
CTSSQVKVAGGGRSYNEQFF
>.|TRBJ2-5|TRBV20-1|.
TGCAGTGCATTACATTGGGAGACCCAGTACTTC
CSALHWETQYF
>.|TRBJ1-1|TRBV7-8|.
TGTGCCAGCAGCTTAGCCCCAAACACTGAAGCTTTCTTT
CASSLAPNTEAFF
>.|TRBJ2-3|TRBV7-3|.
TGTGCCAGCAGCTTAAGTGTCACAGATACGCAGTATTTT
CASSLSVTDTQYF
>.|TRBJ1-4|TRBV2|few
TGTGCCAGCAGTATGAGCCGAGGGAATGAAAAACTGTTTTTT
CASSMSRGNEKLFF
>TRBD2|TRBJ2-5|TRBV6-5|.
TGTGCCAGCAGTTACTCGGGGGGGGAGACCCAGTACTTC
CASSYSGGETQYF
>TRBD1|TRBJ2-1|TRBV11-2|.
TGTGCCAGCAGCTCCCAGGGGGCAGGGTCCTCCTACAATGAGCAGTTCTTC
CASSSQGAGSSYNEQFF